This T cell receptor beta chain was profiled in a study of blood T cell repertoires in COVID-19. CDR3 length: 19 residues. Germline V gene lookup returns CDR1 SGHTA and CDR2 FQGNSA. V dropped 1 base and J dropped 3; count of bases not matched to a gene: 10. Clones were read by immunoSEQ multiplex PCR, and TCRdb kept only the in-frame ones, dropping some. The repertoire consists of some 120,000 clones, with roughly 83% occurring once and the leading ten covering around 2%. This receptor was identified in a man aged 30-40 years with acute or convalescent COVID-19. Sequenced sample: peripheral blood. The chain joins TRBV7-2 to TRBJ2-1, with 12 bases fitting TRBD2. This CDR3 is CASSLDPSGRATFYNEQFF. The DNA for the CDR3 is TGTGCCAGCAGCTTAGACCCTAGCGGGAGGGCCACTTTCTACAATGAGCAGTTCTTC.